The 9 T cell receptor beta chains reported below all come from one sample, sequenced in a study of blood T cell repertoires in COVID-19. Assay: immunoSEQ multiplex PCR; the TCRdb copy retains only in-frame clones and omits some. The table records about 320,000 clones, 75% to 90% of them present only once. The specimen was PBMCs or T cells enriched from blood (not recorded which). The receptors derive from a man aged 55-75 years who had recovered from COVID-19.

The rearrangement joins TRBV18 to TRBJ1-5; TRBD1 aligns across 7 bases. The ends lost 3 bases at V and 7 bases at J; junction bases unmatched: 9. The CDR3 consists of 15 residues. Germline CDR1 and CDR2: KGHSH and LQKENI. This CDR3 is CASSPTGPQQQPQHF. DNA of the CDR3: TGTGCCAGCTCACCGACAGGGCCCCAACAACAGCCCCAGCATTTT. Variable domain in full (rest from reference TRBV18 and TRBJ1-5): NAGVMQNPRHLVRRRGQEARLRCSPMKGHSHVYWYRQLPEEGLKFMVYLQKENIIDESGMPKERFSAEFPKEGPSILRIQQVVRGDSAAYFCASSPTGPQQQPQHFGDGTRLSIL.

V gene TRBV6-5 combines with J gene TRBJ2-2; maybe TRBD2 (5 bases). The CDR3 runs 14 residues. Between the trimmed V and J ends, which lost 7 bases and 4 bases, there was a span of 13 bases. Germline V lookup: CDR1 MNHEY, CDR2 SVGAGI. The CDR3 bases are TGTGCCAGCACCCCCAACGGAGGCACCGGGGAGCTGTTTTTT. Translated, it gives CASTPNGGTGELFF.

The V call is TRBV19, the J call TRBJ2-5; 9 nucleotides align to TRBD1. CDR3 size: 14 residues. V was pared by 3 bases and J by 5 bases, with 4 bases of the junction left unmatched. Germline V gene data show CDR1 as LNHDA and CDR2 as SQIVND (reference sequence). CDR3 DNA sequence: TGTGCCAGTAGTATGAGGACAGGGGCTGAGACCCAGTACTTC. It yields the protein CASSMRTGAETQYF.

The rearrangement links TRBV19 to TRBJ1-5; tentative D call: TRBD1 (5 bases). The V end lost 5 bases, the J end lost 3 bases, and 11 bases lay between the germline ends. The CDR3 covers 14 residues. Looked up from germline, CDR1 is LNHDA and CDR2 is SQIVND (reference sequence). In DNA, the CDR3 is TGTGCCAGTAGTGCGACAGTGACCAATCAGCCCCAGCATTTT. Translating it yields CASSATVTNQPQHF.

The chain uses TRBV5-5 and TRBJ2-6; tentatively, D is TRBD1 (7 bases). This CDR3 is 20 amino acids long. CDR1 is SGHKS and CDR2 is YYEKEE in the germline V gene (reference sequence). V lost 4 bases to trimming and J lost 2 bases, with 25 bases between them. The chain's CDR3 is CASSTGAGGRRLTGANVLTF. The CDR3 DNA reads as TGTGCCAGCAGCACCGGGGCAGGGGGGCGACGTCTGACTGGGGCCAACGTCCTGACTTTC.

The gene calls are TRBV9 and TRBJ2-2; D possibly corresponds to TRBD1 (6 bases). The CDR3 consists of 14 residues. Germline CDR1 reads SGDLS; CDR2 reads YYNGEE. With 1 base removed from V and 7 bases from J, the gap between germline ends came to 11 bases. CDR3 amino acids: CASSVRDTYGELFF. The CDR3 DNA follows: TGTGCCAGCAGCGTACGGGACACTTACGGGGAGCTGTTTTTT.

In DNA form, the CDR3 reads TGTGCCAGCAGCCAGACAGGACACAGGAACACTGAAGCTTTCTTT. This encodes CASSQTGHRNTEAFF. The chain is built from TRBV14 and TRBJ1-1; possibly TRBD1 for D (6 bases). The CDR3 runs to 15 residues. Germline V gives CDR1 SGHDN, CDR2 FVKESK. With 3 bases removed from V and 1 base from J, the gap between germline ends came to 12 bases. The variable domain in full, completed from reference TRBV14 and TRBJ1-1, reads EAGVTQFPSHSVIEKGQTVTLRCDPISGHDNLYWYRRVMGKEIKFLLHFVKESKQDESGMPNNRFLAERTGGTYSTLKVQPAELEDSGVYFCASSQTGHRNTEAFFGQGTRLTVV.

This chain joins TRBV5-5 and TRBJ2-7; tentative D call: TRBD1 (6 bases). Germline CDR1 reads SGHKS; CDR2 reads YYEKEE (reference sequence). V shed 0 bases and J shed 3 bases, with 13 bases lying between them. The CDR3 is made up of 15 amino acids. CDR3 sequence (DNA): TGTGCCAGCAGCTTGGCCCCGGGACAAGACTACGAGCAGTACTTC. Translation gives CASSLAPGQDYEQYF.

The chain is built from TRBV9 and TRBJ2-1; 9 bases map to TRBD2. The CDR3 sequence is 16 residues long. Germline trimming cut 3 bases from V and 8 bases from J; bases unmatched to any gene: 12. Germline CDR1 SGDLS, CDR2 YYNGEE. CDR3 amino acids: CASSAGLWRGGDEQFF. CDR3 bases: TGTGCCAGCAGCGCAGGACTGTGGCGCGGGGGGGATGAGCAGTTCTTC.